In this sample, the clone carrying this T cell receptor (beta chain) turned up once. The sample belongs to a study of shared clonotypes between healthy human individuals. Overall study: CD8 memory received one plate per donor, CD8 naive two, CD4 memory three and CD4 naive three.

Germline V gives CDR1 SGHRS, CDR2 YFSETQ. The CDR3 totals 16 residues. With 5 bases clipped from V and 0 bases from J, the junction kept 7 bases outside the gene matches. The data were produced by immunoSEQ multiplex PCR, yet TCRdb's version contains in-frame clones alone and is incomplete. The sample yields around 2.5 million clones, 93% seen once. Sequencing was performed on naive CD4+ T cells from PBMCs. Subset denoted: CD45RA+ positively selected. V is TRBV5-1 and J is TRBJ2-3, with 9 bases aligning to TRBD2. This TCR came from a man younger than 35 in good health. Some clones in this sample may be carry-over from other donors' samples. The CDR3 region is CASRYLAGSSTDTQYF. In nucleotides, the CDR3 is TGCGCCAGCAGGTACCTAGCGGGAAGTAGCACAGATACGCAGTATTTT.